This T cell receptor beta chain came from a study of blood T cell repertoires in COVID-19. Study-wide background: From T cells, B-cell-depleted T cells, or PBMCs came the material, which was cDNA or gDNA.

The J segment lost 2 bases and the V segment lost 8 bases, leaving 3 bases of the junction unmatched. CDR1 and CDR2 from the germline V gene are ENHRY and SYGVKD. The CDR3 totals 14 residues. This clone showed up just a few times. Original handling: Estimates of nucleated cell counts were drawn from the amplification of reference gene primers. Data came from immunoSEQ multiplex PCR; TCRdb stores just in-frame clones and leaves some out. That table is the source of V, J and clone size, and D and trimming were worked out from the DNA. The table shows about 130,000 clones, with roughly 72% occurring only once.

Sequenced material: peripheral blood. The rearrangement uses TRBV10-3 and TRBJ2-6; TRBD1 matches 7 bases. The TCR comes from a human donor in a cohort sampled during active COVID-19. In nucleotides, the CDR3 is TGTGCCATCGGCAGGGGGACTGGGGCCAACGTCCTGACTTTC. Translating gives CAIGRGTGANVLTF.